This entry is about one TCR beta chain. Its antigen is undetermined. These data come from a study of T-cell memory formation after mild COVID-19. Looking at the study overall: Most TCR clusters belonged to a single donor.

Per germline, CDR1 SQVTM and CDR2 ANQGSEA. This CDR3 region has 15 residues. J gave up 4 bases and V 1 base, and 7 bases lay outside the gene matches. Study observations and caveats: The authors left the SARS-CoV-2 specificity of second-wave clones peaking on day 37 unconfirmed. Contracting CD4+ clones sat mainly in CM and EM; CD8+ in EMRA.

TCR alpha and TCR beta cDNA libraries carrying sample barcodes and UMIs came from 5'RACE with constant-segment primers. TCRdb called the 5' RACE reads again in MiXCR, with one record for every CDR3 protein. The sample lists about 200,000 distinct CDR3 sequences, more than 15% occurring once. The receptor was isolated from an adult woman who had mild COVID-19 (a few samples of this study predate the infection). Cell type and time point are not known. V and J are TRBV29-1 and TRBJ2-5; TRBD1 agrees at 9 bases. Sequencing input: PBMCs or a T cell subset sorted from them (not recorded which). In nucleotides, the CDR3 is TGCAGCGTTGAAGCGGACAGGGGCTTGGGAGAGACCCAGTACTTC. Its protein is CSVEADRGLGETQYF.